Presented here are 7 T cell receptor beta chains from one specimen sequenced in a study of T-cell memory formation after mild COVID-19. Via MiXCR, TCRdb re-called the 5' RACE reads, giving one row per CDR3 protein. The repertoire has approximately 580,000 distinct CDR3 sequences, roughly 21% of them found once; the top ten carry around 13%. Sequencing was done on a sample of PBMCs or a T cell subset sorted from them (not recorded which). The source of these receptors is an adult woman who had mild COVID-19 (a few samples of this study predate the infection). Cell type and time point are not known.

The table lists this clonotype with a few counts. The V gene is TRBV3-1, the J gene TRBJ1-1; D remains ambiguous. The CDR3 totals 13 residues. Between the trimmed V and J ends, which lost 1 base and 5 bases, there was a span of 8 bases. In germline, CDR1 is LGHDT, CDR2 YNNKEL (reference sequence). This CDR3 is CASSQALQTEAFF. DNA for the CDR3: TGTGCCAGCAGCCAAGCCTTACAGACTGAAGCTTTCTTT.

V gene TRBV7-9 combines with J gene TRBJ2-2; 9 bases are a match to TRBD2. The CDR3 has 17 residues. Germline V CDR1 and CDR2: SEHNR, FQNEAQ (reference sequence). Trimming at V came to 2 bases and at J to 4 bases, leaving 8 bases not matched to a gene. CDR3 DNA: TGTGCCAGCAGCTTACTGCTGACTAGCGGTCCCACCGGGGAGCTGTTTTTT. This codes for CASSLLLTSGPTGELFF.

This sequence joins TRBV30 and TRBJ1-1; the D is unclear. V was pared by 4 bases and J by 4 bases, with 13 bases between. This CDR3 region has 13 residues. Germline CDR1 GTSNPN, CDR2 SVGIG (reference sequence). The CDR3 loop is CAWTHALGTEAFF. The CDR3 nucleotides are TGTGCCTGGACCCACGCCCTTGGCACTGAAGCTTTCTTT.

In this sample, this clonotype turned up a few times. This chain links TRBV7-3 with TRBJ2-1; D may be TRBD2 (6 bases). Per germline, CDR1 SGHTA and CDR2 FQGTGA. The CDR3 spans 15 residues. V lost 4 bases and J 6 bases, leaving 16 bases between the germline ends. The CDR3 DNA follows: TGTGCCAGCAGCTCCGCGGGGAAGGTGGGCAATGAGCAGTTCTTC. Translation gives CASSSAGKVGNEQFF. Full variable domain (missing parts from reference TRBV7-3 and TRBJ2-1): GAGVSQTPSNKVTEKGKYVELRCDPISGHTALYWYRQSLGQGPEFLIYFQGTGAADDSGLPNDRFFAVRPEGSVSTLKIQRTERGDSAVYLCASSSAGKVGNEQFFGPGTRLTVL.

The genes are TRBV9 and TRBJ2-7, with 7 bases identical to TRBD2. This CDR3 spans 15 amino acids. Per germline, CDR1 SGDLS and CDR2 YYNGEE. The junction had 10 bases not matched to a gene; V was cut back by 2 bases and J by 5 bases. The CDR3 region is CASSVSGLTGHEQYF. Written as DNA, the CDR3 is TGTGCCAGCAGCGTCTCGGGACTAACGGGGCACGAGCAGTACTTC.

Concerning this clonotype: A much larger clone lies a single base off, so this may be a read error. The J gene is TRBJ1-2, the V gene TRBV23-1; TRBD1 might be the D (6 bases). TRBV23-1 is reported as an ORF; its role is uncertain. The CDR3 spans 15 residues. Trimming removed 10 bases from V and 4 bases from J, with 22 bases in between. CDR3 DNA: TGCGCCATCAAGCACGGACAGTGCCCTACCTATGGCTACACCTTC. Residues: CAIKHGQCPTYGYTF.

This clonotype was seen a few times. The gene calls are TRBV10-3 and TRBJ1-5; D unclear. CDR3 length: 14 residues. CDR1 is ENHRY and CDR2 is SYGVKD in the germline V gene. Trimming took off 0 bases at V and 6 bases at J, with 9 bases between the two ends. CDR3: CAISESGGSQPQHF. Here the CDR3 DNA reads TGTGCCATCAGTGAGTCGGGCGGCAGTCAGCCCCAGCATTTT.